A selection of T cell receptor beta chains follows, all from one sample in a study of a mutant IDH1 vaccine in newly diagnosed glioma. Antigens of these TCRs are unknown. Here immunoSEQ multiplex PCR was the method, and the copy in TCRdb shows in-frame clones only, minus some. Among around 29,000 clones listed, approximately 80% were seen once. The sequenced sample was PBMCs, obtained from a glioma patient whose treatment included an IDH1 peptide vaccine. The receptors were gathered from a young woman with glioma. Both conserved end residues are part of each CDR3. A D gene is named only where the DNA matches it firmly. Size is omitted from some rows. Given values are once, few, many or a class for expanded clones.

>TRBV27|.|.|TRBJ2-2
CASSLVKNTGELFF
TGTGCCAGCAGTTTAGTCAAGAACACCGGGGAGCTGTTTTTT
>TRBV29-1|TRBD1|.|TRBJ1-2
CSVERTGNYGYTF
TGCAGCGTTGAAAGGACAGGGAACTATGGCTACACCTTC
>TRBV2|.|.|TRBJ1-6
CASSEDTNSPLHF
TGTGCCAGCAGTGAGGACACTAATTCACCCCTCCACTTT
>TRBV6-8|.|.|TRBJ2-1
CASSTRVEQFF
TGTGCCAGCAGTACTAGGGTAGAGCAGTTCTTC
>TRBV12-5|TRBD1|.|TRBJ2-4
CASGLVSDKEPQGVGIQYF
TGTGCTAGTGGTTTGGTAAGTGATAAGGAACCGCAGGGGGTAGGCATTCAGTACTTC
>TRBV4-2|.|.|TRBJ2-4
CASSPGRSKSIQYF
TGTGCCAGCAGCCCGGGACGCTCCAAATCCATTCAGTACTTC
>TRBV27|TRBD1|.|TRBJ1-5
CASSSRQGSNQPQHF
TGTGCCAGCAGTTCCAGACAGGGTAGCAATCAGCCCCAGCATTTT
>TRBV7-2|.|.|TRBJ1-5
CASSLWGRQGNSNQPQHF
TGTGCCAGCAGCTTATGGGGGCGCCAGGGGAATAGCAATCAGCCCCAGCATTTT
>TRBV18|.|few|TRBJ1-1
CASSLNYRDSEAFF
TGTGCCAGCTCACTCAACTACAGGGATTCTGAAGCTTTCTTT
>TRBV18|.|.|TRBJ2-2
CASSREANTGELFF
TGTGCCAGCTCACGAGAGGCGAACACCGGGGAGCTGTTTTTT
>TRBV27|TRBD2|.|TRBJ2-5
CASSLTGLAPGETQYF
TGTGCCAGCAGTTTAACCGGACTAGCCCCGGGAGAGACCCAGTACTTC
>TRBV18|.|few|TRBJ1-1
CASSPLGPEAFF
TGTGCCAGCTCACCACTGGGGCCTGAAGCTTTCTTT
>TRBV5-1|TRBD2|.|TRBJ2-2
CASTPGGGSSPGELFF
TGCGCCAGCACCCCAGGCGGGGGGTCCTCGCCCGGGGAGCTGTTTTTT
>TRBV13|.|once|TRBJ1-1
CASSSYPDGLQNTEAFF
TGTGCCAGCAGCTCATACCCGGACGGACTCCAAAACACTGAAGCTTTCTTT
>TRBV29-1|.|.|TRBJ1-3
CSVERGSGNTIYF
TGCAGCGTTGAACGGGGTTCTGGAAACACCATATATTTT
>TRBV29-1|TRBD1|.|TRBJ1-4
CSVQTGTASSEKLFF
TGCAGCGTCCAAACCGGGACAGCCTCTAGTGAAAAACTGTTTTTT
>TRBV4-3|.|once|TRBJ2-1
CASSQEGGSSYNEQFF
TGCGCCAGCAGCCAAGAAGGCGGGTCTTCCTACAATGAGCAGTTCTTC
>TRBV29-1|.|.|TRBJ2-5
CSAEAGYPQETQYF
TGCAGCGCCGAGGCCGGGTATCCCCAAGAGACCCAGTACTTC
>TRBV5-1|.|.|TRBJ1-1
CASSLVGTNTEAFF
TGCGCCAGCAGCTTGGTGGGGACCAACACTGAAGCTTTCTTT
>TRBV6-1|.|.|TRBJ2-5
CASSIGGTTPETQYF
TGTGCCAGCAGTATTGGCGGTACCACCCCAGAGACCCAGTACTTC
>TRBV6-1|TRBD2|.|TRBJ2-3
CASSDRSGLSTDTQYF
TGTGCCAGCAGTGACCGTAGCGGGCTGAGCACAGATACGCAGTATTTT
>TRBV7-8|TRBD2|.|TRBJ2-2
CASSSLAGVGTGELFF
TGTGCCAGCAGCTCCCTAGCGGGAGTAGGGACCGGGGAGCTGTTTTTT
>TRBV7-2|.|.|TRBJ1-3
CASSPGRLSAYRAGNTIYF
TGTGCCAGCAGCCCAGGTCGACTGTCTGCCTACAGGGCAGGAAACACCATATATTTT
>TRBV7-9|.|.|TRBJ1-2
CASSLDMDGYTF
TGTGCCAGCAGCTTAGATATGGATGGCTACACCTTC
>TRBV18|TRBD2|.|TRBJ2-1
CASSSSGGAGYNEQFF
TGTGCCAGCTCTTCCTCGGGAGGGGCAGGCTACAATGAGCAGTTCTTC
>TRBV5-6|.|.|TRBJ1-2
CASSLDRVNYGYTF
TGTGCCAGCAGCTTGGACAGGGTTAACTATGGCTACACCTTC
>TRBV6-5|TRBD2|.|TRBJ2-7
CASSYSTSRYEQYF
TGTGCCAGCAGTTACTCGACTAGCCGCTACGAGCAGTACTTC
>TRBV5-1|.|once|TRBJ1-3
CASSLSGEGNTIYF
TGCGCCAGCAGCTTGTCCGGGGAAGGAAACACCATATATTTT
>TRBV27|.|.|TRBJ1-3
CASSPLGAVSGNTIYF
TGTGCCAGCAGTCCCCTGGGGGCGGTCTCTGGAAACACCATATATTTT
>TRBV6-5|.|.|TRBJ1-1
CASSYSPTGVNTEAFF
TGTGCCAGCAGTTACTCCCCGACAGGCGTGAACACTGAAGCTTTCTTT
>TRBV2|.|.|TRBJ1-2
CASSVRKGERYGYTF
TGTGCCAGCAGTGTTCGCAAAGGGGAGCGGTATGGCTACACCTTC
>TRBV4-1|TRBD1|.|TRBJ2-5
CASSPHPGQGTYQETQYF
TGCGCCAGCAGCCCCCACCCGGGACAGGGGACGTACCAAGAGACCCAGTACTTC
>TRBV4-1|TRBD1|.|TRBJ1-1
CASSHRPGQGGTNTEAFF
TGCGCCAGCAGCCATAGACCGGGACAGGGCGGAACGAACACTGAAGCTTTCTTT